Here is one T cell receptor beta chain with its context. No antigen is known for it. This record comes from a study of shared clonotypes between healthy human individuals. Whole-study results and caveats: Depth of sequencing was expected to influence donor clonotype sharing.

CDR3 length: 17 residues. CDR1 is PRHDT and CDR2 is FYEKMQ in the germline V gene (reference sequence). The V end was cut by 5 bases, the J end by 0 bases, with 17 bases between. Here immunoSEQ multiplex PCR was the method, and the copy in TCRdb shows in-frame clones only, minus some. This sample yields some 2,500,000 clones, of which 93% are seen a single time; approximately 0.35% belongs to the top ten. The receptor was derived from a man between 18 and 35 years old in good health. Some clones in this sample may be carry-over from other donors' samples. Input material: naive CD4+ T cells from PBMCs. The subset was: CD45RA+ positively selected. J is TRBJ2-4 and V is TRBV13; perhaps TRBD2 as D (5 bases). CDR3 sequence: CASSPTRVTEAKNIQYF. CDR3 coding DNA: TGTGCCAGCAGCCCAACGAGGGTCACCGAAGCCAAAAACATTCAGTACTTC. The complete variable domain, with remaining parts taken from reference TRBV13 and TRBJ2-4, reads AAGVIQSPRHLIKEKRETATLKCYPIPRHDTVYWYQQGPGQDPQFLISFYEKMQSDKGSIPDRFSAQQFSDYHSELNMSSLELGDSALYFCASSPTRVTEAKNIQYFGAGTRLSVL.